The rows below give T cell receptor beta chains drawn from one sample of a study of shared clonotypes between healthy human individuals. Clones were sequenced by immunoSEQ multiplex PCR, and TCRdb holds only the in-frame ones, with some missing. The data show roughly 2.1 million clones, around 93% seen once. Sequencing was done on a sample of naive CD8+ T cells from PBMCs. The source is a man aged 18 to 35 in good health. Some clones in this sample may be carry-over from other donors' samples. Both conserved end residues are part of each CDR3. The D gene is left open where the match is weak. Clone size is shown for a subset of rows, as once, few, many or a class of expanded clone.

d_call j_call clone_size v_call cdr3_aa cdr3_nt
. TRBJ2-5 . TRBV30 CAWSTKGFQETQYF TGTGCCTGGAGTACTAAGGGATTCCAAGAGACCCAGTACTTC
. TRBJ1-2 . TRBV6-4 CASSDRGYGYTF TGTGCCAGCAGTGATCGAGGCTATGGCTACACCTTC
. TRBJ2-7 . TRBV11-2 CASSLEAKPSYEQYF TGTGCCAGCAGCTTAGAGGCCAAGCCCTCCTACGAGCAGTACTTC
. TRBJ2-2 . TRBV5-1 CASSLDSARTGELFF TGCGCCAGCAGCTTGGACTCAGCGAGGACCGGGGAGCTGTTTTTT
TRBD1 TRBJ1-2 once TRBV2 CASPPRQGAANYGYTF TGTGCCAGCCCCCCCCGGCAGGGGGCGGCAAACTATGGCTACACCTTC
. TRBJ2-7 . TRBV2 CASGDGAASYEQYF TGTGCCAGCGGGGACGGGGCGGCTTCCTACGAGCAGTACTTC
TRBD2 TRBJ2-1 . TRBV6-5 CASSYRTRADEQFF TGTGCCAGCAGTTACAGGACTAGAGCGGATGAGCAGTTCTTC
. TRBJ2-2 . TRBV5-6 CASSLTATGPAGELFF TGTGCCAGCAGCTTGACGGCGACAGGCCCGGCCGGGGAGCTGTTTTTT
TRBD1 TRBJ2-1 . TRBV7-9 CASTLRTGPLNEQFF TGTGCCAGCACCTTGAGGACAGGGCCCCTCAATGAGCAGTTCTTC
. TRBJ1-3 . TRBV11-2 CASTDGNTVYF TGTGCCAGCACCGACGGAAACACCGTATATTTT
. TRBJ1-3 . TRBV5-8 CASSFIGTSGNTIYF TGTGCCAGCAGCTTTATTGGTACCTCTGGAAACACCATATATTTT
. TRBJ2-5 . TRBV10-3 CAIRPTVSPETQYF TGTGCCATCAGGCCGACTGTATCCCCAGAGACCCAGTACTTC
. TRBJ1-5 . TRBV28 CASSLFRLNQPQHF TGTGCCAGCAGTTTATTCAGATTAAATCAGCCCCAGCATTTT
TRBD2 TRBJ2-7 . TRBV9 CASSEGLAGDYEQYF TGTGCCAGCAGCGAGGGACTAGCGGGGGACTACGAGCAGTACTTC
. TRBJ2-7 . TRBV28 CASTNSGVSYEQYF TGTGCCAGCACCAATTCCGGAGTGAGCTACGAGCAGTACTTC
. TRBJ2-1 . TRBV11-2 CASSATGGEQFF TGTGCCAGCAGCGCAACCGGGGGTGAGCAGTTCTTC
. TRBJ2-2 . TRBV27 CATQFKAGELFF TGTGCCACCCAGTTTAAGGCCGGGGAGCTGTTTTTT
. TRBJ2-7 . TRBV5-5 CASSEQWGEQYF TGTGCCAGCAGCGAACAGTGGGGAGAGCAGTACTTC
. TRBJ2-7 . TRBV28 CASAGGRPGTEQYF TGTGCCAGCGCCGGGGGGCGGCCGGGTACCGAGCAGTACTTC
. TRBJ2-7 . TRBV4-1 CASSQDEGPYPYEQYF TGCGCCAGCAGCCAAGATGAGGGACCATACCCCTACGAGCAGTACTTC
. TRBJ2-2 . TRBV28 CASSPTESGELFF TGTGCCAGCAGCCCCACAGAATCCGGGGAGCTGTTTTTT
. TRBJ2-7 . TRBV30 CAWSVVYEQYF TGTGCCTGGAGTGTAGTTTACGAGCAGTACTTC
. TRBJ1-5 . TRBV28 CASSLMWAGDQPQHF TGTGCCAGCAGTTTAATGTGGGCAGGTGATCAGCCCCAGCATTTT
. TRBJ1-2 once TRBV4-2 CASSQDAGQGNYGYTF TGTGCCAGCAGCCAAGACGCCGGGCAGGGGAACTATGGCTACACCTTC
TRBD1 TRBJ2-7 . TRBV28 CASTAIGQGYYEQYF TGTGCCAGCACCGCGATTGGACAGGGGTACTACGAGCAGTACTTC
. TRBJ2-7 once TRBV21-1 CASRPSGDRGRLEQYF TGTGCCAGCAGACCCAGCGGGGACAGGGGGCGCCTCGAGCAGTACTTC
. TRBJ2-7 . TRBV15 CATSRGTGSSYEQYF TGTGCCACCAGCAGGGGTACGGGAAGCTCCTACGAGCAGTACTTC
. TRBJ2-7 . TRBV27 CASATGTVYEQYF TGTGCCAGCGCCACCGGGACCGTCTACGAGCAGTACTTC
. TRBJ1-2 . TRBV7-8 CASSLVGAVFNYGYTF TGTGCCAGCAGCTTAGTAGGGGCAGTTTTTAACTATGGCTACACCTTC